The next 4 T cell receptor beta chains were all read from a single sample in a study of T cell responses to AZD1222 COVID-19 vaccine. Generated by immunoSEQ multiplex PCR, the TCRdb table keeps only in-frame clones and is missing some. The sample has 150,000 to 200,000 clones; roughly 94% are singletons. The sequencing here drew on peripheral blood, taken 28 days after the second AZD1222 dose. The receptors derive from an adult who received the AZD1222 COVID-19 vaccine.

This clone was found a few times. V gene TRBV3-1 (or the pseudogene TRBV3-2) combines with J gene TRBJ1-3, with D hard to call. The CDR3 consists of 14 residues. Trimming removed 3 bases from V and 0 bases from J, with 6 bases in between. Germline V gene sequence: CDR1 LGHDT, CDR2 YNNKEL (reference sequence). The CDR3 nucleotides read TGTGCCAGCAGCCAGGCTCTCTCTGGAAACACCATATATTTT. As protein: CASSQALSGNTIYF.

This clone came up once. This chain links TRBV3-1 (or the pseudogene TRBV3-2) with TRBJ2-7; 8 nucleotides line up with TRBD2. The CDR3 runs 15 residues. The V and J ends lost 1 base and 2 bases, in that order; junction bases with no gene match: 4. CDR1 and CDR2 from the germline V gene are LGHDT and YNNKEL (reference sequence). CDR3 nucleotides: TGTGCCAGCAGCCAAGCTCGGGGGGGTCCCTACGAGCAGTACTTC. Encoded protein: CASSQARGGPYEQYF.

This chain links TRBV3-1 (or the pseudogene TRBV3-2) with TRBJ2-1, with 12 bases fitting TRBD2. The V and J ends lost 8 bases and 4 bases, in that order; junction bases with no gene match: 6. Germline V lookup: CDR1 LGHDT, CDR2 YNNKEL (reference sequence). This CDR3 has 15 amino acids. The CDR3 DNA sequence: TGTGCCAGCGGCTCCGGACTAGCGGGGTACAATGAGCAGTTCTTC. It codes for CASGSGLAGYNEQFF.

In DNA, the CDR3 is TGTGCCTGGAGCGATACACAGGGCGCGGCTTTCTTT. Its translation: CAWSDTQGAAFF. The chain joins TRBV30 to TRBJ1-1; possibly TRBD1 for D (6 bases). Germline V CDR1 and CDR2: GTSNPN, SVGIG (reference sequence). This CDR3 region has 12 residues. V was pared by 3 bases and J by 11 bases, with 16 bases between.